The rows below give T cell receptor beta chains drawn from one sample of a study of T-cell reconstitution after alpha-beta-depleted transplantation in children. Via MiXCR, TCRdb re-called the PCR reads, giving one row per CDR3 protein. In the table there are roughly 160,000 distinct CDR3 sequences, roughly 11% of which are singletons. Sequencing was performed on PBMCs, taken before TCRalphabeta/CD19-depleted stem cell transplant. These receptors all stem from a boy between 2 and 10 years old with acute myeloid leukemia, due to receive a stem cell transplant. Each CDR3 is given with its conserved first and last residue. Each record gives: clone size, V gene, D gene, J gene, CDR3 protein, CDR3 DNA. The D gene is left open where the match is weak. Clone size is shown for a subset of rows, as once, few, many or a class of expanded clone.

clone_size: many; v_call: TRBV7-2; d_call: .; j_call: TRBJ1-5; cdr3_aa: CASSLLNSNQPQHF; cdr3_nt: TGTGCCAGCAGCTTATTAAATAGCAATCAGCCCCAGCATTTT
clone_size: many; v_call: TRBV7-2; d_call: .; j_call: TRBJ2-7; cdr3_aa: CASSLVVYEQYF; cdr3_nt: TGTGCCAGCAGCTTAGTAGTTTACGAGCAGTACTTC
clone_size: .; v_call: TRBV7-3; d_call: TRBD1; j_call: TRBJ2-5; cdr3_aa: CASSLGTGGAGETQYF; cdr3_nt: TGTGCCAGCAGCCTGGGGACAGGGGGCGCCGGAGAGACCCAGTACTTC
clone_size: many; v_call: TRBV2; d_call: .; j_call: TRBJ1-5; cdr3_aa: CASSEEGTGSQPQHF; cdr3_nt: TGTGCCAGCAGTGAAGAGGGAACAGGGAGTCAGCCCCAGCATTTT
clone_size: many; v_call: TRBV4-1; d_call: TRBD1; j_call: TRBJ1-2; cdr3_aa: CASSTRQGVSGYTF; cdr3_nt: TGCGCCAGCAGCACCCGACAGGGGGTATCTGGCTACACCTTC
clone_size: .; v_call: TRBV2; d_call: .; j_call: TRBJ2-1; cdr3_aa: CASSDRSRAADNEQFF; cdr3_nt: TGTGCCAGCAGTGATCGGTCTCGAGCGGCGGACAATGAGCAGTTCTTC
clone_size: many; v_call: TRBV13; d_call: .; j_call: TRBJ2-3; cdr3_aa: CASSRMPSGTDTQYF; cdr3_nt: TGTGCCAGCAGCCGGATGCCATCGGGGACGGATACGCAGTATTTT
clone_size: many; v_call: TRBV7-2; d_call: .; j_call: TRBJ1-1; cdr3_aa: CASSGGKVGTEAFF; cdr3_nt: TGTGCCAGCAGCGGAGGGAAGGTCGGCACTGAAGCTTTCTTT
clone_size: .; v_call: TRBV7-8; d_call: .; j_call: TRBJ2-2; cdr3_aa: CASSGRLGGELFF; cdr3_nt: TGTGCCAGCAGCGGCAGACTGGGCGGGGAGCTGTTTTTT
clone_size: many; v_call: TRBV27; d_call: .; j_call: TRBJ1-5; cdr3_aa: CASSLLVGQPQHF; cdr3_nt: TGTGCCAGCAGTTTATTAGTGGGTCAGCCCCAGCATTTT
clone_size: many; v_call: TRBV20-1; d_call: .; j_call: TRBJ1-5; cdr3_aa: CSAYGDSNQPQHF; cdr3_nt: TGCAGTGCTTACGGGGATAGCAATCAGCCCCAGCATTTT
clone_size: many; v_call: TRBV6-5; d_call: TRBD1; j_call: TRBJ2-1; cdr3_aa: CASSYGQGPTDEQFF; cdr3_nt: TGTGCCAGCAGTTATGGACAGGGGCCAACCGATGAGCAGTTCTTC
clone_size: many; v_call: TRBV5-1; d_call: .; j_call: TRBJ1-3; cdr3_aa: CASSLTGSGNTIYF; cdr3_nt: TGCGCCAGCAGCTTGACAGGCTCTGGAAACACCATATATTTT
clone_size: many; v_call: TRBV6-1; d_call: .; j_call: TRBJ1-4; cdr3_aa: CASSPRDFNEKLFF; cdr3_nt: TGTGCCAGCAGTCCACGGGACTTTAATGAAAAACTGTTTTTT
clone_size: many; v_call: TRBV27; d_call: TRBD2; j_call: TRBJ2-5; cdr3_aa: CASRTGLAGAETQYF; cdr3_nt: TGTGCCAGCAGGACGGGACTAGCGGGAGCAGAGACCCAGTACTTC
clone_size: many; v_call: TRBV5-1; d_call: TRBD1; j_call: TRBJ1-1; cdr3_aa: CASSLTGAPNTEAFF; cdr3_nt: TGCGCCAGCAGCTTGACAGGGGCCCCGAACACTGAAGCTTTCTTT
clone_size: many; v_call: TRBV3-1; d_call: TRBD1; j_call: TRBJ2-5; cdr3_aa: CASSHSTGEETQYF; cdr3_nt: TGTGCCAGCAGCCACAGCACAGGGGAAGAGACCCAGTACTTC
clone_size: many; v_call: TRBV12-3/TRBV12-4; d_call: .; j_call: TRBJ2-1; cdr3_aa: CASSPWLGGTHEQFF; cdr3_nt: TGTGCCAGCAGCCCCTGGTTGGGGGGCACTCATGAGCAGTTCTTC
clone_size: many; v_call: TRBV10-1; d_call: .; j_call: TRBJ2-4; cdr3_aa: CASSDNKNIQYF; cdr3_nt: TGCGCCAGCAGTGACAACAAAAACATTCAGTACTTC
clone_size: .; v_call: TRBV3-1; d_call: TRBD1; j_call: TRBJ2-1; cdr3_aa: CACSPPNRDRHEANNEQFF; cdr3_nt: TGTGCCTGCAGCCCCCCGAACCGGGACAGGCATGAGGCTAACAATGAGCAGTTCTTC
clone_size: many; v_call: TRBV10-1; d_call: TRBD2; j_call: TRBJ2-3; cdr3_aa: CASSESRAGGLQDTQYF; cdr3_nt: TGCGCCAGCAGTGAGTCACGAGCGGGGGGCCTTCAGGATACGCAGTATTTT
clone_size: many; v_call: TRBV7-8; d_call: .; j_call: TRBJ1-4; cdr3_aa: CASSGTQSTNEKLFF; cdr3_nt: TGTGCCAGCAGCGGGACTCAGTCAACTAATGAAAAACTGTTTTTT
clone_size: many; v_call: TRBV9; d_call: TRBD2; j_call: TRBJ2-5; cdr3_aa: CASSVGTTLGAQETQYF; cdr3_nt: TGTGCCAGCAGCGTCGGGACTACCTTAGGGGCCCAAGAGACCCAGTACTTC
clone_size: many; v_call: TRBV20-1; d_call: .; j_call: TRBJ2-1; cdr3_aa: CSARGDSSYNEQFF; cdr3_nt: TGCAGTGCCCGAGGGGATAGCTCCTACAATGAGCAGTTCTTC
clone_size: many; v_call: TRBV7-2; d_call: TRBD1; j_call: TRBJ1-1; cdr3_aa: CASSPPDRVVFF; cdr3_nt: TGTGCCAGCAGCCCACCCGACAGGGTGGTTTTCTTT
clone_size: medium-sized; v_call: TRBV5-1; d_call: .; j_call: TRBJ1-1; cdr3_aa: CASSPGAGVTEAFF; cdr3_nt: TGCGCCAGCAGCCCGGGGGCGGGGGTCACTGAAGCTTTCTTT
clone_size: many; v_call: TRBV29-1; d_call: .; j_call: TRBJ1-1; cdr3_aa: CSVEDANRAFF; cdr3_nt: TGCAGCGTTGAAGACGCAAATCGGGCTTTCTTT
clone_size: many; v_call: TRBV20-1; d_call: .; j_call: TRBJ2-7; cdr3_aa: CSARAGRGLSYEQYF; cdr3_nt: TGCAGTGCAAGAGCGGGCAGGGGCCTCTCCTACGAGCAGTACTTC
clone_size: many; v_call: TRBV12-5; d_call: .; j_call: TRBJ2-3; cdr3_aa: CASGLGQTLLTDTQYF; cdr3_nt: TGTGCTAGTGGTTTGGGGCAGACTTTACTCACAGATACGCAGTATTTT
clone_size: .; v_call: TRBV2; d_call: .; j_call: TRBJ1-2; cdr3_aa: CASISRSYTF; cdr3_nt: TGTGCCAGCATTTCTCGCAGCTACACCTTC
clone_size: many; v_call: TRBV20-1; d_call: TRBD1; j_call: TRBJ1-1; cdr3_aa: CSARPGQGHTEAFF; cdr3_nt: TGCAGTGCTAGACCAGGACAGGGACACACTGAAGCTTTCTTT
clone_size: many; v_call: TRBV5-1; d_call: .; j_call: TRBJ2-1; cdr3_aa: CASSPGLWKIEQFF; cdr3_nt: TGCGCCAGCAGCCCTGGACTGTGGAAGATTGAGCAGTTCTTC
clone_size: many; v_call: TRBV9; d_call: TRBD2; j_call: TRBJ2-3; cdr3_aa: CASSVAGGPQDTQYF; cdr3_nt: TGTGCCAGCAGCGTAGCGGGGGGGCCGCAAGATACGCAGTATTTT
clone_size: few; v_call: TRBV11-2; d_call: TRBD1; j_call: TRBJ1-3; cdr3_aa: CASSPGQGKRSAGNTIYF; cdr3_nt: TGTGCCAGCAGCCCCGGACAGGGGAAACGGAGCGCTGGAAACACCATATATTTT
clone_size: many; v_call: TRBV7-9; d_call: TRBD1; j_call: TRBJ2-3; cdr3_aa: CASSLDGTGRSDTQYF; cdr3_nt: TGTGCCAGCAGCTTAGATGGGACAGGGAGATCAGATACGCAGTATTTT
clone_size: many; v_call: TRBV5-1; d_call: .; j_call: TRBJ2-2; cdr3_aa: CASSSLTGNTGELFF; cdr3_nt: TGCGCCAGCAGCTCCCTGACAGGGAACACCGGGGAGCTGTTTTTT